This T cell receptor (beta chain) appears in the sequencing data of a study of blood T cell repertoires in COVID-19 (TCRdb year 2020). Background for the entire study: The collaborator samples originated in the United States, Italy and Spain and spanned the acute and convalescent phases of COVID-19. The material from the prospective study consisted of cDNA or gDNA derived from T cells, B-cell-depleted T cells, or PBMCs. Subjects who had been exposed to COVID-19, were actively infected with it, or had recovered from it provided the deeply sampled blood TCRbeta repertoires that made up the dataset. The repertoires were made available in a free public database intended to serve as a resource for research on the immune response to SARS-CoV-2. The samples were drawn from two sources: the first 160 participants of the ongoing ImmuneRACE study, and 950 to 1,500 subjects contributed by 6 global collaborators. Nearly every sample came with metadata listing a de-identified subject ID, COVID-19 status, age in years and sex. HLA class I and class II types, where available, came from metadata supplied by the sample provider rather than from assay-based typing.

Each collaborating institution followed its own protocols to collect whole blood in K2EDTA tubes. For TCRbeta analysis, collaborators shipped samples in one of three forms: frozen whole blood, isolated PBMCs, or DNA extracted from either of those sample types. Results and caveats for the whole study, not just this receptor: The amount of clinical and demographic metadata varied by source and participant and was provided uncurated.

As for this clone: Its antigen remains unidentified. No qualities accompany the bases; no much larger clone lies one base away.

The germline V gene (reference sequence) yields GTSNPN for CDR1 and SVGIG for CDR2. Compared with germline, V lacks 0 bases and J lacks 7 bases; bases without a gene match: 4. From the cysteine up to the phenylalanine, the CDR3 has a length of 13 residues. The retained sequence is limited to the CDR3, 39 bases, with the frame set at the first base. The immunoSEQ Assay, a bias-controlled multiplex PCR, was used to amplify TCRbeta CDR3 regions from genomic DNA. The original pipeline was this. Within the assay, amplification of reference gene primers was used to estimate how many nucleated cells each sample contained. To quantify the absolute abundance of each unique TCRbeta CDR3 rearrangement, sequence reads were collapsed and filtered. For each sample, productive Simpson clonality was calculated as the square root of Simpson's diversity index across productive rearrangements. TCRdb carries this immuneACCESS record with in-frame sequences only. Its versions omit some clonotypes, under half of them owing to an unresolved V gene in the studies checked, with the rest unexplained. The V and J calls and the clone size are those of that table, but D and trimming were determined from the DNA. The table for this sample lists more than 250,000 clones; around 82% of them were counted only once. The ten biggest clones cover around 1.2% of the sample.

This TCR came from a woman between 45 and 65 years old with acute or convalescent COVID-19. The chain uses TRBV30 and TRBJ2-3, with 7 bases aligning to TRBD2. Material: peripheral blood. The base sequence is TGTGCCTGGAGTGTCGAGCGGGGTCATACGCAGTATTTT. The encoded protein is CAWSVERGHTQYF.